This TCR beta chain was identified during a study of cytomegalovirus exposure and HLA in healthy donors. Use of 60 Vbeta and 13 Jbeta primers characterized the PCR. Clones were read by immunoSEQ multiplex PCR, and TCRdb kept only the in-frame ones, dropping some. The table lists over 110,000 clones, approximately 78% of them singletons, with 6.2% in the top ten. This clone was detected a few times. Its antigen is still unknown. Overall study findings and caveats: Most TCR beta V segments were productive about 87% or about 30% of the time in an earlier analysis. As a later analysis revealed, the rate of TCR association differed by HLA locus, with DRB1 most and HLA-C fewest. Fewer N-insertions (relative to the approximately 700-donor mean) were reportedly seen in an Asian-associated ancestry cluster in a later analysis.

The sample consisted of PBMCs. The TCR originated in a woman aged 40 to 49 in good health and CMV-seropositive.

The CDR3 region is CASSSDRGQVEQFF. The DNA for the CDR3 is TGTGCCAGCAGCTCCGACAGGGGGCAGGTTGAGCAGTTCTTC. The chain has TRBV5-8 and TRBJ2-1, with 10 positions matching TRBD1. Germline CDR1 is SGHTS and CDR2 is YDEGEE. This CDR3 spans 14 amino acids. Losses at the gene ends were 3 bases for V and 9 bases for J; bases not matched to a gene: 6.